This entry features one T cell receptor (beta chain) sequence. Based on its abundance in the sample, this clonotype is medium-sized (0.01 to 0.1%). What this receptor recognizes is not known. Base qualities are not provided; no much larger clone lies one nucleotide away. Preparation of the library involved single-cell sequencing. The data were produced on an Illumina NovaSeq 6000. The BD Rhapsody Targeted mRNA and AbSeq Reagent Kit, in a microwell format, was used for cell capture and library preparation. The libraries included TCR, sample tags, AbSeq, and targeted mRNA drawn from the Human T-Cell Expression Panel together with custom TOX and TOX2 primers. Sequencing of the libraries was performed on an Illumina NovaSeq. As for how the authors treated the data: The analysis covered 10468 cells in total, of which about 7,000 were CD8 T cells and 4,000 to 5,000 were CD8 T cells with an identifiable TCR CDR3. Raw data were processed with the BD Rhapsody Targeted Analysis Pipeline with V(D)J processing on the Seven Bridges Genomics platform. Quality control, Sample Tag demultiplexing with Lex-BDSMK, clone identification with VDJ Explorer, and Seurat clustering were performed in SeqGeq 1.6.0. A clone was considered non-expanded if it made up <1% of CD8 T cells, and considered a clonal expansion if it made up >2.5% of the sample. Using fastp trimming at Q25 and MiXCR clonotype assembly, TCRdb reanalyzed the public sequencing data and kept in-frame beta chains. Each record represents a unique CDR3 protein, reported with the most common genes and DNA among its rows. TCRdb assigned the V and J calls; the authors' analysis was not used. Across this sample there are approximately 22,000 distinct CDR3 sequences, with around 34% seen only once. Of the sample, 20% to 30% is held by the ten largest clones.

The sample originates from a study of immune aging and cytomegalovirus after organ transplant (dated by TCRdb to the early 2020s). Regarding the research as a whole: All transplant recipients received three-drug immunosuppression with prednisone, tacrolimus, and mycophenolate.

The sample's time point label is to be understood as: five sample-tagged time points from pre-transplant (day -1) to day 368 post-transplant, pooled. Thawed PBMC were stimulated for around eleven hours with a CMV IE-1 overlapping peptide library without transport inhibitors. After being thawed and rested overnight, the cells were stimulated in R10 medium along with CD28/CD49d costimulation. The IE-1 peptide library was made up of 15-amino-acid peptides with 11-amino-acid overlaps. Each time point was barcoded with BD Single-Cell Multiplexing Kit Sample Tags, pooled, and stained with oligo-conjugated anti-CD45RA plus sorting antibodies. A BD FACSAria III was used to sort CMV-responsive CD8+CD137+ and CD4+CD154+ T cells at 4-way purity. Blood samples were drawn into EDTA vacutainers and processed by Ficoll gradient within 1-24 hours. Points the paper makes about the study in general: TEMRA cells made up a larger share of large clones, and the seven largest clones (1904 cells) gained aged and TEMRA cells while losing TCM cells. Since the sequencing data did not include a CD57 measurement, a conservative gene-based definition of aging was used in its place. Aged-phenotype cells increased post-transplant regardless of clone size, earlier in large clones (days 200-264) than small clones, following viremia.

Based on the germline V gene (reference sequence), the CDR1 and CDR2 sequences are DFQATT and SNEGSKA. The CDR3 contains 14 residues, cysteine and phenylalanine counted. Just the 42-base CDR3 DNA is kept, in frame starting at base 1. Germline trimming amounts to 1 base on V and 3 bases on J, with 4 as the count of junction bases outside the gene matches. The clonotype comes from a female donor who had a heart transplant and CMV viremia. The chain is made from TRBV20-1 and TRBJ2-7, with 9 bases matching TRBD2. Specimen: CMV peptide-activated CD4+ and CD8+ T cells sorted from blood, collected at five time points, pooled. The cell subset or site label corresponds to: sorted CD8+CD137+ and CD4+CD154+ T cells after about 12 h CMV IE-1 peptide stimulation. Here the CDR3 is given as CSARVFSGSYEQYF. The nucleotide sequence is TGCAGTGCTAGAGTTTTTAGCGGGAGCTACGAGCAGTACTTC.